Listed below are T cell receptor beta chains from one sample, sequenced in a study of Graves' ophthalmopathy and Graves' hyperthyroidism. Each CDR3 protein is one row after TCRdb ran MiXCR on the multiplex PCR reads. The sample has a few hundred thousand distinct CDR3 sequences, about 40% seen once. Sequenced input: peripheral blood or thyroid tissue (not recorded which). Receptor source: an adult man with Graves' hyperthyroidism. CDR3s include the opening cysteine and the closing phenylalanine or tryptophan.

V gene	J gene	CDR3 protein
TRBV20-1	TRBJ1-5	CSATNTPWTGYDQPQHF
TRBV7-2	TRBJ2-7	CASSPTSGIYEQYF
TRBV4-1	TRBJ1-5	CASSQDLGGLGYQPQHF
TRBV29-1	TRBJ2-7	CSLATSRLADYEQYF
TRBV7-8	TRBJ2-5	CASSSSQEETQYF
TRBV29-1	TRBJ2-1	CSVEGLAGVYNEQFF
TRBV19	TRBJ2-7	CASSMVGGSYEQYF
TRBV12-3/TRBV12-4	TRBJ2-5	CASSLMAGDLF
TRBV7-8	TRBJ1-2	CASSLAGDSTNYGYTF
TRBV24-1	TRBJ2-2	CATSGLGTGELFF
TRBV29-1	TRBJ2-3	CSVEVRGADTQYF
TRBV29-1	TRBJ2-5	CSERQGKTQYF
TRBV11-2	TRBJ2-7	CASSIGTGGYEQYF
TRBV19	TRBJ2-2	CASSGQGLAGELFF
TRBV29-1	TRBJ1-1	CSGGQGGTEAFF
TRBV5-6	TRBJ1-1	CASSLSLGTLNTEAFF
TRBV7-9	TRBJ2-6	CASSLPGGSGANVLTF
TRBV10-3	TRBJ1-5	CAIAPGGTGNQPQHF
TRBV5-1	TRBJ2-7	CASSLGPVREQYF
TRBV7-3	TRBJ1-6	CASSFDVQGGRRLLSPLHF
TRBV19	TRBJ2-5	CASSIEGTSGKETQYF
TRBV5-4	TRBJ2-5	CASSRLTGVETQYF
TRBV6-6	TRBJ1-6	CASSYLGTQRDLNSPLHF
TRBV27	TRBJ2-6	CASSLSAAGANVLTF
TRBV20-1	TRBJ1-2	CSARVQSRKYYGYTF
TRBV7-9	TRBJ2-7	CASSLSTGTGGSYEQYF
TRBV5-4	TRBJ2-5	CASSVGGVVGQPQYF
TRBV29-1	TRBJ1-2	CSFGSQPDGYTF
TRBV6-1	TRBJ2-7	CASKVTMVSSYEQYF
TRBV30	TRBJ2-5	CAWSVQEGEGNF
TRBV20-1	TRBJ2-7	CSSAGTSASYEQYF
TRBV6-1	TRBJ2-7	CASSERGTGGSYEQYF
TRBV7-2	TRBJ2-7	CASSPTGTGPYEQYF
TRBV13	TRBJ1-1	CASSLEDRGLGNTEAFF
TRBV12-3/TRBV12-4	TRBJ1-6	CASSPGIPGSPLHF
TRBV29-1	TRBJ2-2	CSVAGGLFF
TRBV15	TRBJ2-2	CATSRDTTGWTGELFF
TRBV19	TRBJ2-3	CASSLTPGLETDTQYF
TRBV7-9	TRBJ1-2	CASSPRGQRVYGYTF
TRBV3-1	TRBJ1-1	CASSQRAPGLGSEAFF
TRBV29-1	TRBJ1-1	CSVGPGQGSPVAFF
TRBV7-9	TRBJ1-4	CASSLAQFNEKLFF
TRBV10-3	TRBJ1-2	CASSKQGAQDGYTF
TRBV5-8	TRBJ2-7	CASSLRAGEQYF
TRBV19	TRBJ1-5	CASSIDLLRDNQPQHF
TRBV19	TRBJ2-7	CASSTSGTGPTYEQYF
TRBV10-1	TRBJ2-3	CASSEPRGATQYF
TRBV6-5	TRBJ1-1	CASRITGGTEAFF
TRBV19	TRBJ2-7	CASSIGRMSYEQYF
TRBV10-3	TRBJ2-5	CASSSGTSRLQETQYF
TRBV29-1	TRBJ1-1	CSVVYAGGTEAFF
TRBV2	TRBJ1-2	CASSTRGGANSGGYTF
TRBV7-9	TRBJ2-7	CASSLRQGFSYEQYF